What follows are 6 T cell receptor beta chains derived from one specimen sequenced in a study of beta chain features in type 1 diabetes. General study results and limits: Across all four CD4+ subsets, people with type 1 diabetes showed modestly shorter TCRB CDR3s.

The entirety of the isolated RNA underwent reverse transcription, so expressed TCRB transcripts were sequenced. Here immunoSEQ multiplex PCR was the method, and the copy in TCRdb shows in-frame clones only, minus some. The table includes 600,000 to 700,000 clones, 10% to 15% detected once. For these TCRs, the target antigens are not known. Sequenced: naive CD4+ T cells from blood. The receptors derive from a young man with type 1 diabetes.

This clone has a handful of counts. The V call is TRBV7-2, the J call TRBJ2-1; 8 nucleotides align to TRBD1. The V gene's germline CDR1 is SGHTA and CDR2 FQGNSA. With 5 bases clipped from V and 7 bases from J, the junction kept 19 bases outside the gene matches. This CDR3 contains 18 residues. The CDR3 loop reads CASSLSSPVGTGGNEQFF. CDR3 DNA: TGTGCCAGCAGCCTCTCATCGCCCGTCGGGACAGGTGGGAATGAGCAGTTCTTC.

This clone appeared a few times. The genes are TRBV7-8 and TRBJ2-2; 9 bases agree with TRBD1. The CDR3 sequence is 15 residues long. V was pared by 3 bases and J by 6 bases, with 5 bases of the junction left unmatched. Germline V gene lookup returns CDR1 SGHVS and CDR2 FQNEAQ. This CDR3 reads CASSFRDRVSGELFF. The CDR3 nucleotides read TGTGCCAGCAGCTTCCGGGACAGGGTATCCGGGGAGCTGTTTTTT.

This clone was counted between two and nine times. The CDR3 region has the DNA TGCGCCAGCAGCCGTGAACAGGGAAAGTCAGATACGCAGTATTTT. Protein: CASSREQGKSDTQYF. This chain joins TRBV5-1 and TRBJ2-3; D possibly corresponds to TRBD1 (6 bases). The CDR3 is 15 residues long. Germline loops: CDR1 SGHRS, CDR2 YFSETQ. V lost 4 bases and J lost 4, with 16 bases in between.

This clone occurred a few times. This chain connects TRBV15 to TRBJ2-1; tentative D call: TRBD1 (6 bases). Germline V CDR1 and CDR2: LNHNV, YYDKDF (reference sequence). The CDR3 runs to 14 residues. Deletions cut 4 bases from V and 3 bases from J, with 10 bases between. Here the CDR3 reads CATSKRQDYNEQFF. CDR3 bases: TGTGCCACCAGCAAACGACAGGACTACAATGAGCAGTTCTTC.

The rearrangement joins TRBV7-9 to TRBJ2-7; no firm D call. Germline CDR1 is SEHNR and CDR2 is FQNEAQ (reference sequence). This CDR3 region has 13 residues. V lost 0 bases to trimming and J lost 4 bases, with 7 bases between them. CDR3 residues: CASSLAAHYEQYF. DNA of the CDR3: TGTGCCAGCAGCTTAGCGGCTCATTACGAGCAGTACTTC.

This clone was observed once. The V gene is TRBV6-1, the J gene TRBJ2-1; D remains unclear. V was clipped by 4 bases and J by 3 bases, with 16 bases between them. Germline V gene data show CDR1 as MNHNS and CDR2 as SASEGT. This CDR3 has 16 residues. The CDR3, as DNA: TGTGCCAGCAGTGGGGCAGGTCTGCTGGTCTACAATGAGCAGTTCTTC. Residues: CASSGAGLLVYNEQFF.